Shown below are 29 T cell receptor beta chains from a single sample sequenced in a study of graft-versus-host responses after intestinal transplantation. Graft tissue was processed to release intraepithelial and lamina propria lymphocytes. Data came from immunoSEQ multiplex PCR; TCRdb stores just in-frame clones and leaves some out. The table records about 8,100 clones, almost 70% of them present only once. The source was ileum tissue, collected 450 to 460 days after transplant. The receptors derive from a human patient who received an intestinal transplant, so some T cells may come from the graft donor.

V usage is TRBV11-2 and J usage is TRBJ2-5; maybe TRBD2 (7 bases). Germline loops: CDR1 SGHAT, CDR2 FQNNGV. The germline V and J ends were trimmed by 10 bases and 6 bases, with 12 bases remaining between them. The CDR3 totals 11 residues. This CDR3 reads CAIGGGQTQYF. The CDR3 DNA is TGTGCCATAGGGGGGGGCCAGACCCAGTACTTC.

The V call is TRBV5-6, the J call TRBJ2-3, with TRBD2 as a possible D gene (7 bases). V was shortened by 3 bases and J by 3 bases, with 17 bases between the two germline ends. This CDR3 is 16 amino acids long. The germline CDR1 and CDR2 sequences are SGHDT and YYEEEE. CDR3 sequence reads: CASSYPRGASTDTQYF. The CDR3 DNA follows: TGTGCCAGCAGCTACCCCCGGGGGGCCTCTACAGATACGCAGTATTTT.

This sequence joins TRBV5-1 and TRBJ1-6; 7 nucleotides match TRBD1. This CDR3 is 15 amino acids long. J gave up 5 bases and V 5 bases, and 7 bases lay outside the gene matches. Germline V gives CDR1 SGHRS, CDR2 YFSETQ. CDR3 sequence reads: CASRVTGRDNSPLHF. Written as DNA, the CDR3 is TGCGCCAGCAGGGTGACAGGGCGGGATAATTCACCCCTCCACTTT.

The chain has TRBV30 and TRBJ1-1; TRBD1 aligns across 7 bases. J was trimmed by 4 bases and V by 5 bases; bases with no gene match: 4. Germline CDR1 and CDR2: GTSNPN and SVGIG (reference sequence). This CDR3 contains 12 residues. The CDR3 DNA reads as TGTGCCTGGGACAGGGAGGGCACTGAAGCTTTCTTT. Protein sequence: CAWDREGTEAFF.

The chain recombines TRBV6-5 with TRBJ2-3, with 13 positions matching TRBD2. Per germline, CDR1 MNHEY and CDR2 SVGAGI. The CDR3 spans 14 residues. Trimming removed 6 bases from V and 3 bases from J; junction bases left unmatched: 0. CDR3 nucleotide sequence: TGTGCCAGCAGGACTAGCGGGGGGACAGATACGCAGTATTTT. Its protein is CASRTSGGTDTQYF.

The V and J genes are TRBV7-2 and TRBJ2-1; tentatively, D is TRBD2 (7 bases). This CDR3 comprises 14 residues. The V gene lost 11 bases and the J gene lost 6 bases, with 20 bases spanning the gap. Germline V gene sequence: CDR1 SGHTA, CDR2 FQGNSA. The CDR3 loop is CASTPGGRANEQFF. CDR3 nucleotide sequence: TGTGCCTCGACTCCGGGGGGCCGGGCCAATGAGCAGTTCTTC. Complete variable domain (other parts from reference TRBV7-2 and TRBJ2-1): GAGVSQSPSNKVTEKGKDVELRCDPISGHTALYWYRQSLGQGLEFLIYFQGNSAPDKSGLPSDRFSAERTGGSVSTLTIQRTQQEDSAVYLCASTPGGRANEQFFGPGTRLTVL.

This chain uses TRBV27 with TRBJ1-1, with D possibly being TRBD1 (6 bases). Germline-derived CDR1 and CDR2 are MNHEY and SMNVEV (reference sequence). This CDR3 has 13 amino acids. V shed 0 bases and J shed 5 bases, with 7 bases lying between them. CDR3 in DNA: TGTGCCAGCAGTTTATCAAGGGGGACTGAAGCTTTCTTT. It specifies CASSLSRGTEAFF.

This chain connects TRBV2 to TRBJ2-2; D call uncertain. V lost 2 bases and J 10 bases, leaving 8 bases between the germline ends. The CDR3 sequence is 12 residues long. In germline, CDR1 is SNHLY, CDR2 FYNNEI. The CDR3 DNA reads TGTGCCAGCAGTGAAACCGGATTGGAGCTGTTTTTT. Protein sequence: CASSETGLELFF.

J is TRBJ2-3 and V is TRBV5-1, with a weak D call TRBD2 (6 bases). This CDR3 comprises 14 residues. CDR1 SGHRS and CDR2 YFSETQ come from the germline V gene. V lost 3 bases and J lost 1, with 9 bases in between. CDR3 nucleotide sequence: TGCGCCAGCAGCTCTCGCGGGGGCACAGATACGCAGTATTTT. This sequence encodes CASSSRGGTDTQYF.

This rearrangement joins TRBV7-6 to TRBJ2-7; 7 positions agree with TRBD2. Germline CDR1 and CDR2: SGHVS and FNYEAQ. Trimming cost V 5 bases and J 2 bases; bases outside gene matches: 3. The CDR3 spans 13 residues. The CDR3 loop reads CASSRGGAYEQYF. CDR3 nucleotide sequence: TGTGCCAGCAGCCGGGGAGGGGCCTACGAGCAGTACTTC. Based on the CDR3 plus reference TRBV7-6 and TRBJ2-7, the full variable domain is GAGVSQSPRYKVTKRGQDVALRCDPISGHVSLYWYRQALGQGPEFLTYFNYEAQQDKSGLPNDRFSAERPEGSISTLTIQRTEQRDSAMYRCASSRGGAYEQYFGPGTRLTVT.

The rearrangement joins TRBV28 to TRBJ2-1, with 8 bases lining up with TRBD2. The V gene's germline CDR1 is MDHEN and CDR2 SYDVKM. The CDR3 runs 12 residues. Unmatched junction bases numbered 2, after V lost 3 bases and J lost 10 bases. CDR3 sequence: CASSLGGREQFF. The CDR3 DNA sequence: TGTGCCAGCAGTTTGGGCGGGAGGGAGCAGTTCTTC.

The CDR3 here is CASSVGQGAGGYTF. For the CDR3, the DNA is TGTGCCAGCAGTGTTGGACAGGGGGCGGGTGGCTACACCTTC. V and J are TRBV6-4 and TRBJ1-2; 11 positions match TRBD1. The CDR3 extends over 14 amino acids. Germline V gene lookup returns CDR1 MRHNA and CDR2 SNTAGT. V shed 4 bases, J shed 7 bases, and the junction held 5 bases outside the gene matches.

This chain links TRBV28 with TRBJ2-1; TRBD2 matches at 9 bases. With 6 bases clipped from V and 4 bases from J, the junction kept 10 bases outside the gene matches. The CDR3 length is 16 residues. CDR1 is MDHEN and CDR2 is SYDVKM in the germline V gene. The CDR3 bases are TGTGCCAGCAGCCGCTCTCTAGCGGGACCATACAATGAGCAGTTCTTC. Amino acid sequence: CASSRSLAGPYNEQFF.

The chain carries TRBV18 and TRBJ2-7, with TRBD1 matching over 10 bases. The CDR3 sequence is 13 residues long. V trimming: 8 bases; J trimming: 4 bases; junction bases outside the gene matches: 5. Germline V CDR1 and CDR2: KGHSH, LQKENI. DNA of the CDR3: TGTGCCAGCACGACAGGGGGCATTTACGAGCAGTACTTC. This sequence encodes CASTTGGIYEQYF.

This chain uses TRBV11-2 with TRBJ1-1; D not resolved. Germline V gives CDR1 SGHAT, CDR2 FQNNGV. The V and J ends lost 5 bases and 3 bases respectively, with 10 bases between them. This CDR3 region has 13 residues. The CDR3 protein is CASSPTVDTEAFF. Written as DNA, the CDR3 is TGTGCCAGCAGCCCAACGGTCGACACTGAAGCTTTCTTT.

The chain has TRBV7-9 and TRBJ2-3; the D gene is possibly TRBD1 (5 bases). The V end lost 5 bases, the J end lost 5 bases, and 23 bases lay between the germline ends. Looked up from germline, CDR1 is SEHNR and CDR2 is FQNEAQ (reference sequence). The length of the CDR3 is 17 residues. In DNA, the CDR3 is TGTGCCAGCAGCGTAAGCCAGGGAATAGTTGGTCTAGATACGCAGTATTTT. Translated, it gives CASSVSQGIVGLDTQYF.

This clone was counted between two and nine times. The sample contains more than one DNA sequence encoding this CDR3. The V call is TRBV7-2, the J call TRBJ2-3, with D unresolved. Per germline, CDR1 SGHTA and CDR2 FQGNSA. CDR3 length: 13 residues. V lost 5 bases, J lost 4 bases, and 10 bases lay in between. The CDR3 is CASSAPVSDTQYF. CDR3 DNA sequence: TGTGCCAGCAGCGCTCCGGTCTCAGATACGCAGTATTTT.

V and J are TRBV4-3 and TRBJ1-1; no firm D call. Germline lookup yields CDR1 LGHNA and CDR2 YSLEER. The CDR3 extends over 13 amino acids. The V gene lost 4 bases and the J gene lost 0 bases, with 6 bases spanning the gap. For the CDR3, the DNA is TGCGCCAGCAGCCGAGATTTGAACACTGAAGCTTTCTTT. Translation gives CASSRDLNTEAFF.

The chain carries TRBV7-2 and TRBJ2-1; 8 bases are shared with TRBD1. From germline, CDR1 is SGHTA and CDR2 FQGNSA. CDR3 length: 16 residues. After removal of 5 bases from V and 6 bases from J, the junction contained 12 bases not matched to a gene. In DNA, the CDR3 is TGTGCCAGCAGCCAGGGGGCCCTCCCTGGCCCCAATGAGCAGTTCTTC. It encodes CASSQGALPGPNEQFF.

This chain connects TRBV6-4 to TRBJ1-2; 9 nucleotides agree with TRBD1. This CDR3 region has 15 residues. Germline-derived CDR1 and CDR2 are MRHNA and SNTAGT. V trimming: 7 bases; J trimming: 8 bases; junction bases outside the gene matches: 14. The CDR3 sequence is CASTGVGQGQEGYTF. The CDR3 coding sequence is TGTGCCAGCACGGGGGTGGGACAGGGCCAGGAGGGCTACACCTTC.

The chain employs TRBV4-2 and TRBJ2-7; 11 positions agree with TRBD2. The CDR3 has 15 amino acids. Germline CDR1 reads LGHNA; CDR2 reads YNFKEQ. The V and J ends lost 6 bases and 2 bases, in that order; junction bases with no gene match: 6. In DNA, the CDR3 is TGTGCCAGCAGAGCGGGACTAGCGGCGACCTACGAGCAGTACTTC. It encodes CASRAGLAATYEQYF.

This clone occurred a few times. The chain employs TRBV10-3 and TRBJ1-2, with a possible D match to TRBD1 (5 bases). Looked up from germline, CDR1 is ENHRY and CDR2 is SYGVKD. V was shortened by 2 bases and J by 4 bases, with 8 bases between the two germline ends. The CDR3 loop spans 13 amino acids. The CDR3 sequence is CAISEGTVYGYTF. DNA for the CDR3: TGTGCCATCAGTGAGGGGACGGTCTATGGCTACACCTTC.

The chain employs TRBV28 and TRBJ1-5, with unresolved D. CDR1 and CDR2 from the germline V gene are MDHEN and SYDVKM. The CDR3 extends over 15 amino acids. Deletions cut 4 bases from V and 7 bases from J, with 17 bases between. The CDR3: CASSWSPPLGQPQHF. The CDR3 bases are TGTGCCAGCAGTTGGTCACCCCCCTTGGGCCAGCCCCAGCATTTT.

As DNA, the CDR3 is TGTGCCAGCAGCTTAGAATTTACCAGGGGGCGAGGAGAAAAACTGTTTTTT. It yields the protein CASSLEFTRGRGEKLFF. V and J are TRBV11-2 and TRBJ1-4; 8 bases align to TRBD1. In germline, CDR1 is SGHAT, CDR2 FQNNGV. The CDR3 length is 17 residues. The V segment lost 0 bases and the J segment 8 bases; nucleotides outside the gene matches: 11.

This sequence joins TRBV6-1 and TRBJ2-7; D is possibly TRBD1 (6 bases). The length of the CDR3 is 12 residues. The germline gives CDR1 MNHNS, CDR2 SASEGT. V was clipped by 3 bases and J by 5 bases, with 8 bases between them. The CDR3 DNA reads TGTGCCAGCAGTGAGGGGGCGAACGAGCAGTACTTC. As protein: CASSEGANEQYF.

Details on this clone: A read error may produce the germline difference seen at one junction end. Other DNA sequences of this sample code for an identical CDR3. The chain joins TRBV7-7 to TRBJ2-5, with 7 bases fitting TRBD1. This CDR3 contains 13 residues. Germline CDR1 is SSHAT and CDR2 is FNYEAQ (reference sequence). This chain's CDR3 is CASSRDREETQYF. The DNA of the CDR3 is TGTGCTAGCAGCCGGGACAGAGAAGAGACCCAGTACTTC.

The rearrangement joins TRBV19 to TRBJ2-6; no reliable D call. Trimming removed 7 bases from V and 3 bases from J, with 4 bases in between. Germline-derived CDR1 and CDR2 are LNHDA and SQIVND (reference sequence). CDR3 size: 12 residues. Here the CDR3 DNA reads TGTGCCAGTATGAATGGGGCCAACGTCCTGACTTTC. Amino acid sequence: CASMNGANVLTF.

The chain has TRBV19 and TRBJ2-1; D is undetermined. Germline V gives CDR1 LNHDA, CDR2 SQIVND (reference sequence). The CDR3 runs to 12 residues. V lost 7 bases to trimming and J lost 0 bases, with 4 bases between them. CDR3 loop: CASMSSYNEQFF. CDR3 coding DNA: TGTGCCAGTATGAGCTCCTACAATGAGCAGTTCTTC.

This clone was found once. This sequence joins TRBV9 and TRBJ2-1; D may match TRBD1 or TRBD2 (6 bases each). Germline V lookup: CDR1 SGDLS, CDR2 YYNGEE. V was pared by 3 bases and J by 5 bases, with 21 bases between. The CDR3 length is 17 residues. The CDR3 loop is CASSGVGGRYLHNEQFF. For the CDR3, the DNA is TGTGCCAGCAGCGGCGTAGGGGGGAGGTACTTACACAATGAGCAGTTCTTC.